This TCR beta chain was recorded in a study of response to subunit inactivated influenza vaccine. This CDR3 comprises 15 residues. Per germline, CDR1 MGHRA and CDR2 YSYEKL. Trimming left V 0 bases short and J 9 bases short, with 15 bases between. TCRdb independently ran MiXCR on the RT-PCR reads; one entry per CDR3 protein. The repertoire includes a few hundred thousand distinct CDR3 sequences, 12% of them detected once, and less than 8.5% sits in the top ten. The chain uses TRBV4-1 and TRBJ1-5; no reliable D call. The receptor's source is a man aged 45 to 65 who received an inactivated influenza vaccine. The input for sequencing was non-naive T cells sorted from PBMCs, taken around 15 days before vaccination. CDR3 coding DNA: TGCGCCAGCAGCCAAGAAGGCCATAGTGCTATGCCCCAGCATTTT. As protein: CASSQEGHSAMPQHF.